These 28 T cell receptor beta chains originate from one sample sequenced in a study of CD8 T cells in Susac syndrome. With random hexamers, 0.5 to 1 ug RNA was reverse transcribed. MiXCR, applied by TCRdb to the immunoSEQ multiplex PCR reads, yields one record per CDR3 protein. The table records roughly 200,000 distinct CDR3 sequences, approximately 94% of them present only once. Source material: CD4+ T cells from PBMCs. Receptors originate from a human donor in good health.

The CDR3 protein is CASSLQGLGELFF. CDR3 coding DNA: TGTGCCAGCAGCCTACAGGGACTCGGGGAGCTGTTTTTT. The chain couples TRBV7-9 to TRBJ2-2; either TRBD1 or TRBD2 may supply D (6 bases each). The germline gives CDR1 SEHNR, CDR2 FQNEAQ (reference sequence). The CDR3 contains 13 residues. V was cut by 5 bases and J by 7 bases, with 11 bases left in between. Together with reference TRBV7-9 and TRBJ2-2, the CDR3 gives the full variable domain: DTGVSQNPRHKITKRGQNVTFRCDPISEHNRLYWYRQTLGQGPEFLTYFQNEAQLEKSRLLSDRFSAERPKGSFSTLEIQRTEQGDSAMYLCASSLQGLGELFFGEGSRLTVL.

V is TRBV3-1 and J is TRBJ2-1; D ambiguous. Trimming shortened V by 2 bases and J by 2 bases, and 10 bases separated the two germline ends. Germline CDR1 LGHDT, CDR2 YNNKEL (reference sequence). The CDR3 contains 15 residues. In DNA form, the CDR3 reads TGTGCCAGCAGCCAAACTCGAGACCCCTACAATGAGCAGTTCTTC. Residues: CASSQTRDPYNEQFF.

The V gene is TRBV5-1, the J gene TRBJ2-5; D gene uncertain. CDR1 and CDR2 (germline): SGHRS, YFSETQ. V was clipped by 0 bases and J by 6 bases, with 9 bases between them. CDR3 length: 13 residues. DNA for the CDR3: TGCGCCAGCAGCTTGGATTTCAGCCAGACCCAGTACTTC. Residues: CASSLDFSQTQYF.

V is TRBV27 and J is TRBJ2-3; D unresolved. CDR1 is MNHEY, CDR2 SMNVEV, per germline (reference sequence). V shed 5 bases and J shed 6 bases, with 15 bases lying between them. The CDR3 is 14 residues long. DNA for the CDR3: TGTGCCAGCAGTCCAGTCTACGCTCGGGATACGCAGTATTTT. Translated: CASSPVYARDTQYF.

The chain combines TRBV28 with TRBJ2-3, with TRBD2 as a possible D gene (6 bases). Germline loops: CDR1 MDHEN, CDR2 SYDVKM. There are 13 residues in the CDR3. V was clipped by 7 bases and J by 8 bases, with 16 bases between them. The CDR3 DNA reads TGTGCCAGCAATCTACTAGCCCATCTTACGCAGTATTTT. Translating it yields CASNLLAHLTQYF.

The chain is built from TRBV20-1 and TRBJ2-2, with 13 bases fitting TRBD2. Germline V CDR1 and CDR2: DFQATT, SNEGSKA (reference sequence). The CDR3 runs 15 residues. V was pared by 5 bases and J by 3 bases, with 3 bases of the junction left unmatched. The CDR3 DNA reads TGCAGTGCTTACGGACTAGCGGGGGACACCGGGGAGCTGTTTTTT. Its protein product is CSAYGLAGDTGELFF.

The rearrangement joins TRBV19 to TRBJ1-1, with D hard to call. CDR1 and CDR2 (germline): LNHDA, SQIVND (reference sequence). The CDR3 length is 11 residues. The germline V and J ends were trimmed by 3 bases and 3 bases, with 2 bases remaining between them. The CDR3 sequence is CASSIYTEAFF. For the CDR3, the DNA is TGTGCCAGTAGTATCTACACTGAAGCTTTCTTT.

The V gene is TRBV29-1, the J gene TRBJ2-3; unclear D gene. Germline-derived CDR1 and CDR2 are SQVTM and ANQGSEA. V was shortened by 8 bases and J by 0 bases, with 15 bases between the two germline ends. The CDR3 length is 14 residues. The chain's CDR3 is CSSTMDGSTDTQYF. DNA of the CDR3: TGCAGCTCAACCATGGATGGGAGCACAGATACGCAGTATTTT.

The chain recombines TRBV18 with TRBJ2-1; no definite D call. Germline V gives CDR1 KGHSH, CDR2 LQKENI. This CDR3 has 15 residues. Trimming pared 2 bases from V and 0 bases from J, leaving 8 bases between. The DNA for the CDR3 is TGTGCCAGCTCACCAGGAACTGGCTCCTACAATGAGCAGTTCTTC. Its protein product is CASSPGTGSYNEQFF. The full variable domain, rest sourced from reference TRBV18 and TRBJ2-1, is NAGVMQNPRHLVRRRGQEARLRCSPMKGHSHVYWYRQLPEEGLKFMVYLQKENIIDESGMPKERFSAEFPKEGPSILRIQQVVRGDSAAYFCASSPGTGSYNEQFFGPGTRLTVL.

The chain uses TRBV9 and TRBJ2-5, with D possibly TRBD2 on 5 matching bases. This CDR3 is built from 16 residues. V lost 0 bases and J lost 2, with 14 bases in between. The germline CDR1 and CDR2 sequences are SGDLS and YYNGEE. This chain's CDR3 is CASSVAGSGLQETQYF. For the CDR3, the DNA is TGTGCCAGCAGCGTAGCTGGCAGCGGCTTACAAGAGACCCAGTACTTC.

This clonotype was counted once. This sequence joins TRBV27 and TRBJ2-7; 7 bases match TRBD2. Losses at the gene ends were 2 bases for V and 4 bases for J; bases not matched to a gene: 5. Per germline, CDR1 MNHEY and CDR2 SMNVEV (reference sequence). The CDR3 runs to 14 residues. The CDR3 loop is CASSLRREKYEQYF. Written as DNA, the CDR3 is TGTGCCAGCAGTTTACGGCGGGAGAAGTACGAGCAGTACTTC.

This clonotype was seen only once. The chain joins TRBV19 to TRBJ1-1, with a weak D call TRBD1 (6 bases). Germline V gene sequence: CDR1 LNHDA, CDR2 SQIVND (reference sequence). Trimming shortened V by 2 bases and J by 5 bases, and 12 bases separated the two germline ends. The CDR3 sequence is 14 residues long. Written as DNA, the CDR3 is TGTGCCAGTAGTATACAGGGGTCGGGAACTGAAGCTTTCTTT. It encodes CASSIQGSGTEAFF.

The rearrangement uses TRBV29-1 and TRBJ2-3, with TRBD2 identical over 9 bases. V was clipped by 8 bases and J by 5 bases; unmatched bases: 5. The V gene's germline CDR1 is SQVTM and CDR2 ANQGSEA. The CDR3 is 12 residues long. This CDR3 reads CSPVTSGDTQYF. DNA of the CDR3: TGCAGCCCCGTGACTAGCGGAGATACGCAGTATTTT.

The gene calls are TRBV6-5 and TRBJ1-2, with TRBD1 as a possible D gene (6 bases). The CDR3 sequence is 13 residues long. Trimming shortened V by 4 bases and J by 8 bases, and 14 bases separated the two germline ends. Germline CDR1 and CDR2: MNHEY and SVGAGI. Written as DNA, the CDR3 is TGTGCCAGCAGTTCAGGGGATTCCCGGGGCTACACCTTC. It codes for CASSSGDSRGYTF.

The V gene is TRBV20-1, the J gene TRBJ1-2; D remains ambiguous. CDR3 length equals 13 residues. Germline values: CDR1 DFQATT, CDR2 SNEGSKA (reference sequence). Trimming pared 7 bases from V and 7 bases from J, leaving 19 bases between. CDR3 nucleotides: TGCAGTGTCACTACCGGGCCGTGGGGTGGCTACACCTTC. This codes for CSVTTGPWGGYTF.

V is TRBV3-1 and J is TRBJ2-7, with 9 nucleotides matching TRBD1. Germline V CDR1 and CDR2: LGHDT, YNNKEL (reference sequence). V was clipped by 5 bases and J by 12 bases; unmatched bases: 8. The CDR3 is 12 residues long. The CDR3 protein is CASSDRQGGSYF. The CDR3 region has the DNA TGTGCCAGCAGCGATAGACAGGGGGGTTCGTACTTC.

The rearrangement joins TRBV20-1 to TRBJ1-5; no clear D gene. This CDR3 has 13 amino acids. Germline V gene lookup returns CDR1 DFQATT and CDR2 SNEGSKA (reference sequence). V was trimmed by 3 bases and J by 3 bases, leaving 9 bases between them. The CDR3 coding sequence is TGCAGTGCTAGGGGGAGACACAATCAGCCCCAGCATTTT. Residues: CSARGRHNQPQHF.

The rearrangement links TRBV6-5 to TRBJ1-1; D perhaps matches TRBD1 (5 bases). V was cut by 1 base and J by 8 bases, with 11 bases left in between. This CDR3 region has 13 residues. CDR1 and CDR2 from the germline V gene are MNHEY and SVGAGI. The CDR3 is CASSYWQGQEAFF. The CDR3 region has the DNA TGTGCCAGCAGTTACTGGCAGGGTCAGGAAGCTTTCTTT.

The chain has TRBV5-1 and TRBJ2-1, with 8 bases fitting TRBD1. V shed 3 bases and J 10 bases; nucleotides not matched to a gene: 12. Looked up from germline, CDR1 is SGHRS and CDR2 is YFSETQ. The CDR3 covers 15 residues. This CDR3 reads CASSSGQDLGWEQFF. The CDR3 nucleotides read TGCGCCAGCAGCTCGGGACAGGACCTGGGATGGGAGCAGTTCTTC.

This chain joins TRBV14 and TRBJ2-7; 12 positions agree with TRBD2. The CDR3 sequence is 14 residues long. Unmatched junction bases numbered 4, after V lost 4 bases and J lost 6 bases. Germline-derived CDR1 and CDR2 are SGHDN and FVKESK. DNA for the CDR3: TGTGCCAGCAGCCTTCGACTAGCGGGAGCCGAGCAGTACTTC. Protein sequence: CASSLRLAGAEQYF. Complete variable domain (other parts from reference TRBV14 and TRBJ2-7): EAGVTQFPSHSVIEKGQTVTLRCDPISGHDNLYWYRRVMGKEIKFLLHFVKESKQDESGMPNNRFLAERTGGTYSTLKVQPAELEDSGVYFCASSLRLAGAEQYFGPGTRLTVT.

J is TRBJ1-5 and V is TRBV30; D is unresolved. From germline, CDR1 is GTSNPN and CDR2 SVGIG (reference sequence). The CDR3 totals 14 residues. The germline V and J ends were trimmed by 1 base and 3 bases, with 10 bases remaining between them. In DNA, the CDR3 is TGTGCCTGGAGTGCTGACCGCACCAATCAGCCCCAGCATTTT. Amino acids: CAWSADRTNQPQHF.

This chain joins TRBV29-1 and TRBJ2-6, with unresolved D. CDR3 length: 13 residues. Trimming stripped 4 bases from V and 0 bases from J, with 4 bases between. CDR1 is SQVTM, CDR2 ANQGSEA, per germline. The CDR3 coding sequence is TGCAGCGTTGTTTTCTCTGGGGCCAACGTCCTGACTTTC. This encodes CSVVFSGANVLTF.

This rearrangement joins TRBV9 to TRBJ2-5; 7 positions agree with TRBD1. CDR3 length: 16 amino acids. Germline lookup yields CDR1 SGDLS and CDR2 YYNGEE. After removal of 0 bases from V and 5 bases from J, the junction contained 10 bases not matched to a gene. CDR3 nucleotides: TGTGCCAGCAGCGTAGCTTGGACAGGACTTGGGGAGACCCAGTACTTC. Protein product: CASSVAWTGLGETQYF.

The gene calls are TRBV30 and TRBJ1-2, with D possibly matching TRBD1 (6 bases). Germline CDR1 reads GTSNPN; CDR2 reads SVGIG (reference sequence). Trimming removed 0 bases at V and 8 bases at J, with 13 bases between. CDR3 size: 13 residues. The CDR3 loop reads CAWSVGQGQGYTF. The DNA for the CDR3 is TGTGCCTGGAGTGTAGGGCAGGGGCAAGGCTACACCTTC.

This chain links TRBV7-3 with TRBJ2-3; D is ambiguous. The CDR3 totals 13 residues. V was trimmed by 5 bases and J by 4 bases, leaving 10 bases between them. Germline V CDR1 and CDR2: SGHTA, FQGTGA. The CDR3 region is CASSPTGADTQYF. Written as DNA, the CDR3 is TGTGCCAGCAGCCCAACTGGGGCAGATACGCAGTATTTT.

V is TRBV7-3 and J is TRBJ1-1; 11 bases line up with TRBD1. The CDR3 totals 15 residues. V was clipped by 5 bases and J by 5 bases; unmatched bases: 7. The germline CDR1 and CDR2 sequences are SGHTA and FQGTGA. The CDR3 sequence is CASSRMDRGRTEAFF. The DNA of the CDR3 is TGTGCCAGCAGCAGAATGGACAGGGGGCGGACTGAAGCTTTCTTT. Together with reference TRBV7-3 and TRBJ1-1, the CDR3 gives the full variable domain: GAGVSQTPSNKVTEKGKYVELRCDPISGHTALYWYRQSLGQGPEFLIYFQGTGAADDSGLPNDRFFAVRPEGSVSTLKIQRTERGDSAVYLCASSRMDRGRTEAFFGQGTRLTVV.

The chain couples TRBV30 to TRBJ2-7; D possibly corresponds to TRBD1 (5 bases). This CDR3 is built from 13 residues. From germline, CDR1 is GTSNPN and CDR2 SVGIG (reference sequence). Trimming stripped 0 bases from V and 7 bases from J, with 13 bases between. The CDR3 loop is CAWSVLGRREQYF. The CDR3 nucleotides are TGTGCCTGGAGTGTACTGGGGCGCAGGGAGCAGTACTTC.

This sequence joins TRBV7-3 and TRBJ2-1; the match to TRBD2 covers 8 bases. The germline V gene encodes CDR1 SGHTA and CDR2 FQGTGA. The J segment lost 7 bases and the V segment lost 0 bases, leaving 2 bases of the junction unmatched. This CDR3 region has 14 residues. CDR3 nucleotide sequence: TGTGCCAGCAGCTTAACTAGCGGGACGAATGAGCAGTTCTTC. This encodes CASSLTSGTNEQFF. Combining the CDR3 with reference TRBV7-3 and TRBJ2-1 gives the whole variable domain GAGVSQTPSNKVTEKGKYVELRCDPISGHTALYWYRQSLGQGPEFLIYFQGTGAADDSGLPNDRFFAVRPEGSVSTLKIQRTERGDSAVYLCASSLTSGTNEQFFGPGTRLTVL.